The text below deals with one TCR beta chain. This specimen comes from a study of shared clonotypes between healthy human individuals. Germline V CDR1 and CDR2: SNHLY, FYNNEI. Trimming took 5 bases from V and 7 from J; bases not matched to a gene: 7. The CDR3 extends over 15 amino acids. Sequencing was at deep level. Libraries were prepared by immunoSEQ multiplex PCR; TCRdb keeps only in-frame clonotypes and omits some of them. The sample lists 1,400,000 or so clones; 98% were seen once. This chain connects TRBV2 to TRBJ2-1; 11 bases agree with TRBD2. The TCR sequence derives from a young man in good health. Sequenced: naive CD4+ T cells sorted from blood. As to subset: CD45RA+ positively selected. CDR3 sequence reads: CASSLLAGAPNEQFF. CDR3 sequence (DNA): TGTGCCAGCAGTTTACTAGCGGGAGCCCCAAATGAGCAGTTCTTC.